Listed below are T cell receptor beta chains from one sample, sequenced in a study of blood T cell repertoires in COVID-19. Here immunoSEQ multiplex PCR was the method, and the copy in TCRdb shows in-frame clones only, minus some. The repertoire consists of approximately 88,000 clones, with over 70% occurring once and the leading ten covering 7.5% to 9.5%. The sample was peripheral blood. These receptors all come from a man aged 50 to 60 who had recovered from COVID-19. CDR3s include the opening cysteine and the closing phenylalanine or tryptophan. A D gene is named only where the DNA matches it firmly. Clone sizes are given selectively: once, few, many, or a class where the clone is expanded.

J gene | V gene | D gene | clone size | CDR3 DNA | CDR3 protein
TRBJ2-5 | TRBV3-1/TRBV3-2 | . | . | TGTGCCAGCAGCCCACGGGAGAACTACGGTCGGGAGACCCAGTACTTC | CASSPRENYGRETQYF
TRBJ2-5 | TRBV5-1 | . | once | TGCGCCAGCAGCGGGCCCGGGAGTGAGACCCAGTACTTC | CASSGPGSETQYF
TRBJ2-7 | TRBV6-2/TRBV6-3 | . | . | TGTGCCAGCAGTTACCAAGCGGCCTACGAGCAGTACTTC | CASSYQAAYEQYF
TRBJ2-1 | TRBV18 | TRBD1 | . | TGTGCCAGCTCACCGGGGACAGGGGGGTACAATGAGCAGTTCTTC | CASSPGTGGYNEQFF
TRBJ1-3 | TRBV12-3/TRBV12-4 | TRBD1 | . | TGTGCCTTCAGGGGGATTGGAAACACCATATATTTT | CAFRGIGNTIYF
TRBJ2-7 | TRBV12-3/TRBV12-4 | . | . | TGTGCCAGCAGTTATGACACGACCGAGCAGTACTTC | CASSYDTTEQYF
TRBJ2-4 | TRBV18 | . | . | TGTGCCAGCTCACCACCCTCCTCGGGGGCCAAAAACATTCAGTACTTC | CASSPPSSGAKNIQYF
TRBJ2-1 | TRBV9 | TRBD2 | . | TGTGCCAGCAGCGTAGAGTATAGCGGGAGGGCCGTGAATGAGCAGTTCTTC | CASSVEYSGRAVNEQFF
TRBJ2-1 | TRBV5-1 | . | . | TGCGCCAGCAGCTTGCGGACGGGGGTTAGGCAGGAGCAGTTCTTC | CASSLRTGVRQEQFF
TRBJ1-2 | TRBV27 | TRBD1 | . | TGTGCCAGCAGTATACGAGGACAGGGCACCTATGGCTACACCTTC | CASSIRGQGTYGYTF
TRBJ2-1 | TRBV19 | TRBD2 | . | TGTGCCAGTAGGAGTTCACTAGCGGACTACAATGAGCAGTTCTTC | CASRSSLADYNEQFF
TRBJ2-3 | TRBV29-1 | . | . | TGCAGCGTTGACCCCAGGGTCACAGATACGCAGTATTTT | CSVDPRVTDTQYF
TRBJ1-1 | TRBV3-1/TRBV3-2 | . | . | TGTGCCAGCAGCCAAGATCCGTTCGGGACTGAAGCTTTCTTT | CASSQDPFGTEAFF
TRBJ1-2 | TRBV28 | . | once | TGTGCCAGCAGTTATCGGACAAAATTCTATGGCTACACCTTC | CASSYRTKFYGYTF
TRBJ2-7 | TRBV11-1 | TRBD1 | . | TGTGCCAGCAGTTTCCGACGTGGGACAGGGATCCACGAGCAGTACTTC | CASSFRRGTGIHEQYF
TRBJ1-2 | TRBV28 | . | few | TGTGCCAGCAGTTTTTCGGGAAATAACTATGGCTACACCTTC | CASSFSGNNYGYTF
TRBJ2-3 | TRBV19 | . | . | TGTGCCAGTACCAACGGGGGGCCAGATACGCAGTATTTT | CASTNGGPDTQYF
TRBJ2-5 | TRBV10-3 | . | . | TGTGCCATCAGTGAGTTGACCGGCAGCGCCGAGACCCAGTACTTC | CAISELTGSAETQYF